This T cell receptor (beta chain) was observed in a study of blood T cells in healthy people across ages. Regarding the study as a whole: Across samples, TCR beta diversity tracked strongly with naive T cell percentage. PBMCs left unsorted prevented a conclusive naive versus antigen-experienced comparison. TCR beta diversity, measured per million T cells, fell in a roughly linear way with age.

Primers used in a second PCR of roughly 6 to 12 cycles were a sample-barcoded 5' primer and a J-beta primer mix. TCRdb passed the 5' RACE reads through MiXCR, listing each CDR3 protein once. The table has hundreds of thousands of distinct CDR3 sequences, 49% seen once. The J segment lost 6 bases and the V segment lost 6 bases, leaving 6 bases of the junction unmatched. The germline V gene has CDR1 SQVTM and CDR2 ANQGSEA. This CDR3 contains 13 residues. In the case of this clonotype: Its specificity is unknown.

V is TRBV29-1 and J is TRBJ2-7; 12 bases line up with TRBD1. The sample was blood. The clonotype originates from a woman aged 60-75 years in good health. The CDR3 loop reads CSVTGTGGGEQYF. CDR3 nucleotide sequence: TGCAGCGTCACCGGGACAGGGGGCGGCGAGCAGTACTTC.